These 20 T cell receptor beta chains came from one sample sequenced in a study of blood T cell repertoires in COVID-19. Here immunoSEQ multiplex PCR was the method, and the copy in TCRdb shows in-frame clones only, minus some. The sample carries fewer than 200,000 clones, around 80% recorded once. Sample: PBMCs or T cells enriched from blood (not recorded which). The receptors derive from a man in his fifties who had recovered from COVID-19.

V gene TRBV19 combines with J gene TRBJ2-1; perhaps TRBD1 as D (5 bases). CDR3 length: 12 residues. V gave up 1 base and J gave up 14 bases, with 12 bases separating them. Germline values: CDR1 LNHDA, CDR2 SQIVND (reference sequence). CDR3 loop: CASSIVGRVKFF. CDR3 in DNA: TGTGCCAGTAGTATAGTTGGCAGGGTGAAGTTCTTC.

The rearrangement uses TRBV4-3 and TRBJ2-1; D unclear. Germline CDR1 reads LGHNA; CDR2 reads YSLEER. V was shortened by 3 bases and J by 7 bases, with 4 bases between the two germline ends. The CDR3 has 11 amino acids. The CDR3 loop reads CASSHRNEQFF. For the CDR3, the DNA is TGCGCCAGCAGCCACAGGAATGAGCAGTTCTTC.

The rearrangement uses TRBV5-6 and TRBJ1-5; TRBD1 might be the D (5 bases). The V gene lost 0 bases and the J gene lost 11 bases, with 15 bases spanning the gap. The germline gives CDR1 SGHDT, CDR2 YYEEEE. This CDR3 comprises 14 residues. The CDR3 region has the DNA TGTGCCAGCAGCTTGGGGGGTGGGGCTTCAGCCCAGCATTTT. Protein: CASSLGGGASAQHF.

The chain employs TRBV25-1 and TRBJ1-4, with 7 positions matching TRBD1. Germline V CDR1 and CDR2: MGHDK, SYGVNS. This CDR3 has 17 amino acids. V gave up 2 bases and J gave up 0 bases; unmatched junction bases: 6. CDR3 protein: CASSENRGGSTNEKLFF. Written as DNA, the CDR3 is TGTGCCAGCAGTGAAAACAGGGGAGGCTCAACTAATGAAAAACTGTTTTTT.

The chain couples TRBV10-2 to TRBJ2-2; TRBD1 is a possible D gene (6 bases). The CDR3 has 14 amino acids. V was pared by 10 bases and J by 0 bases, with 12 bases between. Germline V lookup: CDR1 WSHSY, CDR2 SAAADI. The CDR3 DNA is TGCGCCACCATGACAGGATCGAACACCGGGGAGCTGTTTTTT. Encoded protein: CATMTGSNTGELFF.

This sequence joins TRBV25-1 and TRBJ2-1; D is perhaps TRBD2 (6 bases). The CDR3 loop spans 15 amino acids. Trimming stripped 1 base from V and 4 bases from J, with 11 bases between. Germline CDR1 MGHDK, CDR2 SYGVNS. The DNA for the CDR3 is TGTGCCAGCAGTGAATTTCGCGGGGAGTACAATGAGCAGTTCTTC. Protein: CASSEFRGEYNEQFF.

This clone was detected only a few times. Within the sample, other DNA sequences also encode this same CDR3. The V call is TRBV5-1, the J call TRBJ2-7, with D perhaps TRBD1 (6 bases). Germline V CDR1 and CDR2: SGHRS, YFSETQ. V lost 0 bases and J lost 5, with 15 bases in between. This CDR3 comprises 15 residues. The CDR3 loop reads CASSLAGQGTHEQYF. DNA of the CDR3: TGCGCCAGCAGCTTGGCTGGGCAGGGGACCCACGAGCAGTACTTC.

This clone has a single count. The genes are TRBV5-1 and TRBJ2-1; 11 bases match TRBD2. The CDR3 spans 15 residues. V gave up 0 bases and J gave up 6 bases; unmatched junction bases: 2. The V gene's germline CDR1 is SGHRS and CDR2 YFSETQ. CDR3 sequence reads: CASSLVTSGANEQFF. CDR3 in DNA: TGCGCCAGCAGCTTGGTGACTAGCGGGGCCAATGAGCAGTTCTTC.

The V gene is TRBV5-4, the J gene TRBJ1-2; D ambiguous. The CDR3 loop spans 13 amino acids. Germline V gene data show CDR1 as SGHNT and CDR2 as YYREEE (reference sequence). V was trimmed by 3 bases and J by 7 bases, leaving 13 bases between them. For the CDR3, the DNA is TGTGCCAGCAGCTCGATTTCGGGTGTTGGCTACACCTTC. Its protein product is CASSSISGVGYTF.

This clone showed up just a few times. This chain joins TRBV4-1 and TRBJ1-5; 8 positions agree with TRBD1. Losses at the gene ends were 1 base for V and 4 bases for J; bases not matched to a gene: 9. The CDR3 has 17 amino acids. From germline, CDR1 is MGHRA and CDR2 YSYEKL. The CDR3 DNA reads TGCGCCAGCAGCCAAGTTTCAGGCAGGGGGCCGAATCAGCCCCAGCATTTT. Translation gives CASSQVSGRGPNQPQHF.

This clone was counted once. In the same sample, other DNA sequences code for this CDR3. The chain carries TRBV5-1 and TRBJ1-4; 8 bases line up with TRBD1. CDR1 and CDR2 (germline): SGHRS, YFSETQ. Unmatched junction bases numbered 0, after V lost 0 bases and J lost 5 bases. CDR3 size: 14 residues. CDR3 DNA: TGCGCCAGCAGCTTGGGACAGGGGAATGAAAAACTGTTTTTT. It specifies CASSLGQGNEKLFF.

V usage is TRBV7-9 and J usage is TRBJ1-6; 7 positions match TRBD1. The CDR3 is 15 amino acids. V lost 7 bases to trimming and J lost 7 bases; unmatched junction nucleotides: 10. Per the germline V gene, CDR1 is SEHNR and CDR2 is FQNEAQ (reference sequence). This CDR3 reads CASTPPGQLNSPLHF. CDR3 bases: TGTGCCAGCACCCCCCCGGGACAGCTGAATTCACCCCTCCACTTT.

This clone was seen many times. The chain joins TRBV3-1 (or the pseudogene TRBV3-2) to TRBJ2-3, with D possibly TRBD1 on 5 matching bases. The CDR3 consists of 13 residues. Per germline, CDR1 LGHDT and CDR2 YNNKEL (reference sequence). V was cut by 5 bases and J by 5 bases, with 11 bases left in between. CDR3 DNA sequence: TGTGCCAGCAGCTACATTAGGGGAGATACGCAGTATTTT. Its protein is CASSYIRGDTQYF.

The count of this clone is one. The genes are TRBV7-9 and TRBJ2-1; perhaps TRBD2 as D (7 bases). Trimming pared 3 bases from V and 4 bases from J, leaving 13 bases between. Germline assignment: CDR1 SEHNR and CDR2 FQNEAQ (reference sequence). This CDR3 region has 15 residues. For the CDR3, the DNA is TGTGCCAGCAGCTTCGCCGGGGGGCCTTACAATGAGCAGTTCTTC. Its protein product is CASSFAGGPYNEQFF.

V is TRBV6-5 and J is TRBJ1-5, with 8 bases matching TRBD1. The CDR3 runs 13 residues. J lost 1 base, V lost 8 bases, and 1 base had no gene match. In germline, CDR1 is MNHEY, CDR2 SVGAGI. In nucleotides, the CDR3 is TGTGCCAGCGGACAGGGAAGCAATCAGCCCCAGCATTTT. Residues: CASGQGSNQPQHF.

The chain is built from TRBV4-3 and TRBJ1-3; D is perhaps TRBD1 (5 bases). The germline V and J ends were trimmed by 1 base and 3 bases, with 13 bases remaining between them. The CDR3 is 16 residues long. CDR1 and CDR2 from the germline V gene are LGHNA and YSLEER. The CDR3, as DNA: TGCGCCAGCAGCCAAGTGGCGGGGCACATTGGAAACACCATATATTTT. Translated: CASSQVAGHIGNTIYF.

The V gene is TRBV29-1, the J gene TRBJ1-5, with 8 bases lining up with TRBD1. Germline V CDR1 and CDR2: SQVTM, ANQGSEA. The J segment lost 6 bases and the V segment lost 6 bases, leaving 7 bases of the junction unmatched. The CDR3 length is 13 residues. This CDR3 reads CSVRQGNGQPQHF. DNA for the CDR3: TGCAGCGTGAGACAGGGGAACGGTCAGCCCCAGCATTTT.

V usage is TRBV5-1 and J usage is TRBJ1-1, with TRBD1 as a possible D gene (5 bases). Germline V gene sequence: CDR1 SGHRS, CDR2 YFSETQ. V was shortened by 1 base and J by 3 bases, with 10 bases between the two germline ends. CDR3 size: 14 residues. As DNA, the CDR3 is TGCGCCAGCAGCTTGAGGGGTCTCGACACTGAAGCTTTCTTT. Its translation: CASSLRGLDTEAFF.

This chain connects TRBV4-1 to TRBJ2-2; perhaps TRBD1 as D (6 bases). V was shortened by 2 bases and J by 6 bases, with 7 bases between the two germline ends. Looked up from germline, CDR1 is MGHRA and CDR2 is YSYEKL. The CDR3 loop spans 13 amino acids. DNA of the CDR3: TGCGCCAGCAGCCAAAGACAGGCCGGGGAGCTGTTTTTT. Translation: CASSQRQAGELFF.

The rearrangement joins TRBV5-1 to TRBJ2-1; a weak D match, TRBD2 (5 bases). Germline lookup yields CDR1 SGHRS and CDR2 YFSETQ. This CDR3 region has 14 residues. Trimming pared 3 bases from V and 3 bases from J, leaving 10 bases between. The CDR3 nucleotides are TGCGCCAGCAGCTCCCTACGGGACTACAATGAGCAGTTCTTC. Its protein product is CASSSLRDYNEQFF.